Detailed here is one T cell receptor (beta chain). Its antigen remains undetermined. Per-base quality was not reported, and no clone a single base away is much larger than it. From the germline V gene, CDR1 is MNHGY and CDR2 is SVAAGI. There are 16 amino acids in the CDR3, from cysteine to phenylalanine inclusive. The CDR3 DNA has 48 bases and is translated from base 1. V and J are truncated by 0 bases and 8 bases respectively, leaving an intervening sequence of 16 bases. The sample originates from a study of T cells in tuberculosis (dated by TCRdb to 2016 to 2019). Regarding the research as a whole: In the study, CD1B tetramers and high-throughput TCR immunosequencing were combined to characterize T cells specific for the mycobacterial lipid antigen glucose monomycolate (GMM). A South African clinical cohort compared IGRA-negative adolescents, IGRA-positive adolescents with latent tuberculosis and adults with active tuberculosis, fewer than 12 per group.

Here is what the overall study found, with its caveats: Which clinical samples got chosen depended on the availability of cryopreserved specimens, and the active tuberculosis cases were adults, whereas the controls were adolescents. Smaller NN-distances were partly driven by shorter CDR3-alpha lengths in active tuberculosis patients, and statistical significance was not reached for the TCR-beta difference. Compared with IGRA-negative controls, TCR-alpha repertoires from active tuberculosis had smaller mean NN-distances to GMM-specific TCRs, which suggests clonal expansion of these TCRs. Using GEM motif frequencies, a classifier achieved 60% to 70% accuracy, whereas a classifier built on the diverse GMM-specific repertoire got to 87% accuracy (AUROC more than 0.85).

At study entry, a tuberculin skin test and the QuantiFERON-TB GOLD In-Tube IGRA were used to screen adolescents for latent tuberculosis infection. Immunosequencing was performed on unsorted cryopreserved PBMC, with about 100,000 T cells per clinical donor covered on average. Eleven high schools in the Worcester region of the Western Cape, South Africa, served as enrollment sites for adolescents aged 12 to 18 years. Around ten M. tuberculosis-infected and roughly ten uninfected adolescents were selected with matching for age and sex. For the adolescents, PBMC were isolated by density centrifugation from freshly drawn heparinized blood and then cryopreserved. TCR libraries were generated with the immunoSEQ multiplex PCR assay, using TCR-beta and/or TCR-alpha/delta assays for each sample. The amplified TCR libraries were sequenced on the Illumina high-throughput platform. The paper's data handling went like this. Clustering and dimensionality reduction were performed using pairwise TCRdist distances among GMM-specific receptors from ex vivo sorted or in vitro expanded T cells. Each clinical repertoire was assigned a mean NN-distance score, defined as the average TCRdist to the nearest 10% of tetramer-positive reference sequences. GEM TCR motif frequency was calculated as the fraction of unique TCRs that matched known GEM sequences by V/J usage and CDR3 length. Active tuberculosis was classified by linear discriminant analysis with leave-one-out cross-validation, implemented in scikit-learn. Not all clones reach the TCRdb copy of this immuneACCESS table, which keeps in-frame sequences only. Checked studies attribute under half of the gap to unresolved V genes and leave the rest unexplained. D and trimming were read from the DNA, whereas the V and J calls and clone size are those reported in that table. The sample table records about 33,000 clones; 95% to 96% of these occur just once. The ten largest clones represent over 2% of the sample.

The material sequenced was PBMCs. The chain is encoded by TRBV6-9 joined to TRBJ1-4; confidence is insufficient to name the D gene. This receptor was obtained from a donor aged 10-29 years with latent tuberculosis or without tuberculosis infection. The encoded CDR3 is CASSYSTRTHGEKLFF. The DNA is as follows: TGTGCCAGCAGTTATTCAACCCGGACTCATGGGGAAAAACTGTTTTTT.